This record covers a single T cell receptor (beta chain). A multiplex PCR was run with 60 Vbeta primers and 13 Jbeta primers. Sequencing used immunoSEQ multiplex PCR; TCRdb keeps in-frame clones, though not all of them. The sample consists of about 180,000 clones, about four fifths of them appearing once. Trimming left V 0 bases short and J 2 bases short, with 10 bases between. This CDR3 is built from 15 residues. The germline V gene has CDR1 LGHNA and CDR2 YNFKEQ. This entry is derived from a study of cytomegalovirus exposure and HLA in healthy donors. The TCR comes from a woman in her 50s in good health and CMV-seropositive. Sequencing was performed on PBMCs. The chain couples TRBV4-2 to TRBJ1-2; a possible D gene is TRBD1 (6 bases). CDR3 coding DNA: TGTGCCAGCAGCCAAGATGCGGGGGGCAACTATGGCTACACCTTC. This encodes CASSQDAGGNYGYTF.